One TCR beta chain is described in this entry. The target antigen is unknown. Germline values: CDR1 MRHNA, CDR2 SNTAGT. The V segment lost 6 bases and the J segment 10 bases; nucleotides outside the gene matches: 10. This CDR3 comprises 14 residues. These data come from a study of cytomegalovirus exposure and HLA in healthy donors. Study outcomes and limitations: By a later analysis, the bulk of CMV-associated TCR beta chains appeared HLA-restricted. Later work found that TCR association rates differed between HLA loci; DRB1 had the most and HLA-C the fewest.

The study ran its PCR with 60 Vbeta and 13 Jbeta primers. Clones were sequenced by immunoSEQ multiplex PCR, and TCRdb holds only the in-frame ones, with some missing. Among roughly 140,000 clones, about 70% were seen once, and the ten largest hold around 1.9%. V usage is TRBV6-4 and J usage is TRBJ1-1; 11 positions match TRBD1. This clonotype originated in a woman in her thirties or forties in good health and CMV-seronegative. Specimen: PBMCs. In DNA form, the CDR3 reads TGTGCCAGCAGAGATGGACAGGGGGCGGATCGAGCTTTCTTT. Protein: CASRDGQGADRAFF.